This entry lists 23 T cell receptor beta chains sequenced from one sample in a study of T cell changes during pregnancy in multiple sclerosis. Sequencing used immunoSEQ multiplex PCR; TCRdb keeps in-frame clones, though not all of them. Of approximately 32,000 clones in the sample, 93% were seen once. The sequenced sample was CD4+ T cells from peripheral blood mononuclear cells, obtained in the second trimester of pregnancy. These receptors originate from a female donor with multiple sclerosis, enrolled in a pregnancy study.

The V call is TRBV5-1, the J call TRBJ1-1, with D perhaps TRBD1 (6 bases). Trimming shortened V by 4 bases and J by 4 bases, and 14 bases separated the two germline ends. CDR1 is SGHRS, CDR2 YFSETQ, per germline. This CDR3 comprises 14 residues. CDR3 region: CASSPGAGVTEAFF. CDR3 DNA: TGCGCCAGCAGCCCAGGGGCGGGAGTCACTGAAGCTTTCTTT.

This sequence joins TRBV20-1 and TRBJ2-5; 7 positions match TRBD2. From germline, CDR1 is DFQATT and CDR2 SNEGSKA (reference sequence). The CDR3 contains 11 residues. J was trimmed by 5 bases and V by 3 bases; bases with no gene match: 0. DNA of the CDR3: TGCAGTGCTAGGGGGGGGGAGACCCAGTACTTC. Translating gives CSARGGETQYF.

This chain uses TRBV5-8 with TRBJ1-1; 12 bases are a match to TRBD1. The germline CDR1 and CDR2 sequences are SGHTS and YDEGEE. CDR3 length: 16 amino acids. Trimming at V came to 2 bases and at J to 7 bases, leaving 9 bases not matched to a gene. The CDR3 region is CASSFGTGGHQGEAFF. CDR3 DNA sequence: TGTGCCAGCAGCTTCGGGACAGGGGGCCATCAGGGTGAAGCTTTCTTT.

The rearrangement joins TRBV7-9 to TRBJ2-7; a possible D gene is TRBD2 (5 bases). This CDR3 comprises 15 residues. Germline CDR1 SEHNR, CDR2 FQNEAQ (reference sequence). Between the trimmed V and J ends, which lost 2 bases and 6 bases, there was a span of 17 bases. CDR3 in DNA: TGTGCCAGCAGCTTATATGTAACTAGAGAAAGCGAGCAGTACTTC. This translates into CASSLYVTRESEQYF.

J is TRBJ2-6 and V is TRBV27; D is perhaps TRBD1 (5 bases). Trimming took 6 bases from V and 1 from J, leaving 10 bases between them. Germline CDR1 reads MNHEY; CDR2 reads SMNVEV (reference sequence). The CDR3 totals 15 residues. CDR3 nucleotide sequence: TGTGCCAGCAGAAGCCAGGGTTCTGGGGCCAACGTCCTGACTTTC. Translating it yields CASRSQGSGANVLTF.

This chain links TRBV6-6 with TRBJ2-2, with 8 bases aligning to TRBD1. J lost 7 bases, V lost 0 bases, and 1 base had no gene match. The CDR3 sequence is 14 residues long. CDR1 and CDR2 (germline): MNHNY, SVGAGI (reference sequence). The CDR3 protein is CASSYSGQGGELFF. The CDR3 DNA follows: TGTGCCAGCAGTTACTCTGGACAGGGCGGGGAGCTGTTTTTT.

Only one count was recorded for this clone. The chain uses TRBV7-2 and TRBJ2-2; 7 positions match TRBD1. The V and J ends lost 4 bases and 6 bases, in that order; junction bases with no gene match: 8. This CDR3 is built from 15 residues. From germline, CDR1 is SGHTA and CDR2 FQGNSA. CDR3 sequence reads: CASSSRQGRSGELFF. CDR3 DNA sequence: TGTGCCAGCAGCTCACGACAGGGCAGGTCCGGGGAGCTGTTTTTT.

V and J are TRBV19 and TRBJ2-7; 7 nucleotides match TRBD1. This CDR3 region has 13 residues. The germline gives CDR1 LNHDA, CDR2 SQIVND (reference sequence). V trimming: 5 bases; J trimming: 4 bases; junction bases outside the gene matches: 5. Here the CDR3 reads CASSSRGRYEQYF. CDR3 nucleotide sequence: TGTGCCAGTAGTTCAAGGGGGCGGTACGAGCAGTACTTC.

V and J are TRBV19 and TRBJ2-2; 7 bases agree with TRBD2. V lost 2 bases, J lost 7 bases, and 1 base stayed unmatched. This CDR3 has 13 amino acids. In germline, CDR1 is LNHDA, CDR2 SQIVND (reference sequence). The CDR3 reads CASSISGGGELFF. For the CDR3, the DNA is TGTGCCAGTAGTATATCGGGAGGCGGGGAGCTGTTTTTT.

The V and J genes are TRBV9 and TRBJ2-3, with 8 bases that match TRBD1. The CDR3 spans 15 residues. Per germline, CDR1 SGDLS and CDR2 YYNGEE. The trim removed 1 base at V and 2 bases at J, leaving 3 bases unmatched. The CDR3 DNA is TGTGCCAGCAGCGTACAGACAGGGGTCACAGATACGCAGTATTTT. This encodes CASSVQTGVTDTQYF.

This clone is a singleton in its sample. This chain uses TRBV4-3 with TRBJ2-7; TRBD2 is a possible D gene (6 bases). Germline CDR1 and CDR2: LGHNA and YSLEER. Trimming removed 0 bases from V and 6 bases from J, with 18 bases in between. The CDR3 has 16 amino acids. The CDR3: CASSQDLAGRKSEQYF. The CDR3 nucleotides are TGCGCCAGCAGCCAAGATCTGGCGGGACGGAAATCCGAGCAGTACTTC.

The rearrangement uses TRBV27 and TRBJ2-7, with D perhaps matching TRBD1 (5 bases). CDR1 and CDR2 (germline): MNHEY, SMNVEV (reference sequence). Trimming stripped 6 bases from V and 0 bases from J, with 15 bases between. This CDR3 contains 15 residues. This CDR3 is CASSRYRSSSYEQYF. The CDR3 coding sequence is TGTGCCAGCAGCCGATACAGGTCCAGCTCCTACGAGCAGTACTTC.

The rearrangement uses TRBV4-2 and TRBJ2-3, with 7 bases matching TRBD2. The length of the CDR3 is 16 residues. Germline CDR1 is LGHNA and CDR2 is YNFKEQ. After removal of 1 base from V and 1 base from J, the junction contained 5 bases not matched to a gene. The CDR3 loop reads CASSQGSGTRTDTQYF. CDR3 DNA: TGTGCCAGCAGCCAAGGGAGCGGGACGCGCACAGATACGCAGTATTTT.

This clone came up once. The chain uses TRBV5-1 and TRBJ2-1, with TRBD2 identical over 8 bases. Losses at the gene ends were 5 bases for V and 9 bases for J; bases not matched to a gene: 13. CDR1 is SGHRS, CDR2 YFSETQ, per germline. The CDR3 consists of 15 residues. CDR3 bases: TGCGCCAGCAGACTATTCGTCGGGAGGGAGTTTGAGCAGTTCTTC. It is translated as CASRLFVGREFEQFF.

This clone was detected once. The chain employs TRBV20-1 and TRBJ2-3; unclear D gene. CDR1 and CDR2 (germline): DFQATT, SNEGSKA (reference sequence). The CDR3 contains 11 residues. V shed 2 bases and J shed 6 bases, with 6 bases lying between them. The CDR3 protein is CSARKADTQYF. For the CDR3, the DNA is TGCAGTGCTAGAAAAGCGGATACGCAGTATTTT.

The chain uses TRBV5-1 and TRBJ2-2; D is uncertain. The CDR3 extends over 12 amino acids. Germline V gene lookup returns CDR1 SGHRS and CDR2 YFSETQ. The ends were cut back, 7 bases at V and 0 bases at J, with 4 bases in the middle. CDR3 in DNA: TGCGCCAGCCAGGCGAACACCGGGGAGCTGTTTTTT. Protein: CASQANTGELFF.

The chain joins TRBV6-6 to TRBJ2-1; D gene ambiguous. V was trimmed by 2 bases and J by 7 bases, leaving 6 bases between them. The CDR3 extends over 12 amino acids. Germline loops: CDR1 MNHNY, CDR2 SVGAGI (reference sequence). The CDR3 region is CASSYVRNEQFF. The CDR3 bases are TGTGCCAGCAGTTACGTCCGGAATGAGCAGTTCTTC.

The rearrangement uses TRBV15 and TRBJ2-7; D unclear. V lost 0 bases and J lost 3, with 6 bases in between. The V gene's germline CDR1 is LNHNV and CDR2 YYDKDF (reference sequence). CDR3 size: 13 residues. CDR3 DNA sequence: TGTGCCACCAGCAGAGATATCGGCTACGAGCAGTACTTC. Its protein is CATSRDIGYEQYF.

The rearrangement uses TRBV27 and TRBJ2-7, with 11 bases aligning to TRBD1. V was clipped by 2 bases and J by 3 bases; unmatched bases: 3. The germline V gene encodes CDR1 MNHEY and CDR2 SMNVEV (reference sequence). The CDR3 is made up of 15 amino acids. The CDR3 DNA reads TGTGCCAGCAGTTTAGGGGGGACAGGGGGCTACGAGCAGTACTTC. This sequence encodes CASSLGGTGGYEQYF.

In DNA form, the CDR3 reads TGCGCCAGCAGCCAAGATATGGCTAGCGGGTACAATGAGCAGTTCTTC. Its protein is CASSQDMASGYNEQFF. This chain uses TRBV4-3 with TRBJ2-1, with 8 bases aligning to TRBD2. The CDR3 runs 16 residues. The V gene's germline CDR1 is LGHNA and CDR2 YSLEER. V lost 0 bases and J lost 4; bases outside the gene matches: 5.

The chain combines TRBV27 with TRBJ1-1; 10 nucleotides agree with TRBD1. The CDR3 extends over 16 amino acids. The germline V gene has CDR1 MNHEY and CDR2 SMNVEV (reference sequence). The ends lost 3 bases at V and 5 bases at J; junction bases unmatched: 9. Here the CDR3 DNA reads TGTGCCAGCAGTTTTAAGAAGGGACAGGGGTTTACTGAAGCTTTCTTT. Translation gives CASSFKKGQGFTEAFF.

This chain joins TRBV29-1 and TRBJ2-1, with TRBD2 matching 7 bases. This CDR3 spans 15 amino acids. Trimming removed 7 bases from V and 3 bases from J; junction bases left unmatched: 12. CDR1 and CDR2 (germline): SQVTM, ANQGSEA. The chain's CDR3 is CSATLGGGLYNEQFF. CDR3 DNA sequence: TGCAGCGCAACCCTTGGGGGAGGGCTCTACAATGAGCAGTTCTTC.

V gene TRBV14 combines with J gene TRBJ2-3; 9 bases are a match to TRBD2. Germline V lookup: CDR1 SGHDN, CDR2 FVKESK. V gave up 4 bases and J gave up 0 bases; unmatched junction bases: 5. This CDR3 contains 16 residues. This CDR3 is CASSLPGLASTDTQYF. The CDR3 nucleotides are TGTGCCAGCAGCCTTCCGGGACTAGCAAGCACAGATACGCAGTATTTT.